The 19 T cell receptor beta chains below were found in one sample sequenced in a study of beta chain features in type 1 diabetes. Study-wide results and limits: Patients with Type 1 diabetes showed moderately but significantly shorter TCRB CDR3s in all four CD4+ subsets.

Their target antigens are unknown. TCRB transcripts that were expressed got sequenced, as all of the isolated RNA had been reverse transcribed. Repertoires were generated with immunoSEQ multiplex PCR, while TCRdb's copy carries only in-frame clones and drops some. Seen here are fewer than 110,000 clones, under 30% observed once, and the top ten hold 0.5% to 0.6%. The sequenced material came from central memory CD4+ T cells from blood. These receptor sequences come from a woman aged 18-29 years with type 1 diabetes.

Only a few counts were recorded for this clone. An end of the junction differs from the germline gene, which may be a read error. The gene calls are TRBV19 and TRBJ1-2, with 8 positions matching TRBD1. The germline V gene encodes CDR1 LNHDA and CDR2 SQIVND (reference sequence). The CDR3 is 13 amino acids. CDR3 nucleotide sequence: TGTGCCAGTAGTTCGAGAGGGGGGACAGGAGATCTCTTC. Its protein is CASSSRGGTGDLF.

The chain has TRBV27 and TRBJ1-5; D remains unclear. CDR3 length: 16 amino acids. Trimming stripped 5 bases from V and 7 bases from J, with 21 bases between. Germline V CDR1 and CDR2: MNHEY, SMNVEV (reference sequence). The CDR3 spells CASSPSTAGVRQPQHF. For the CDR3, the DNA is TGTGCCAGCAGTCCCTCGACGGCCGGGGTGAGACAGCCCCAGCATTTT.

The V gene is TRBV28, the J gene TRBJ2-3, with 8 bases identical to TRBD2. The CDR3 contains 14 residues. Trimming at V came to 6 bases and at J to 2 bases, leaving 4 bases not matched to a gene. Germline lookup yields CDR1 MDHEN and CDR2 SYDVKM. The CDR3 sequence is CASRVAGNTDTQYF. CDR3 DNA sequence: TGTGCCAGCAGGGTAGCGGGGAACACAGATACGCAGTATTTT.

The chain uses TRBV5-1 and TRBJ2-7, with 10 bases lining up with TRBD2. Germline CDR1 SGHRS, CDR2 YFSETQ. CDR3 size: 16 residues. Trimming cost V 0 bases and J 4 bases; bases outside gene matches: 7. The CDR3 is CASSLGASGSRYEQYF. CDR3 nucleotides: TGCGCCAGCAGCTTGGGGGCTAGCGGGAGTAGGTACGAGCAGTACTTC.

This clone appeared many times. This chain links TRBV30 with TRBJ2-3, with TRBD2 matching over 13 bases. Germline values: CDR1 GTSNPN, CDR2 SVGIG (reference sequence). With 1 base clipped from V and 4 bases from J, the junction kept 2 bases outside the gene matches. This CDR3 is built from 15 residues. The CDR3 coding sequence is TGTGCCTGGAGTGCAGGACTAGCGGGAGCAGATACGCAGTATTTT. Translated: CAWSAGLAGADTQYF.

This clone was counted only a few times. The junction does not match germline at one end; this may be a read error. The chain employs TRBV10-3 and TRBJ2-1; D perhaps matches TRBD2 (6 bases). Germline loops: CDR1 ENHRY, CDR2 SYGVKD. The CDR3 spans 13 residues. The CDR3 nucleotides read TGTGCCATCAGTGAGTCAGGGCAGGGACTGTCCATCTTC. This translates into CAISESGQGLSIF.

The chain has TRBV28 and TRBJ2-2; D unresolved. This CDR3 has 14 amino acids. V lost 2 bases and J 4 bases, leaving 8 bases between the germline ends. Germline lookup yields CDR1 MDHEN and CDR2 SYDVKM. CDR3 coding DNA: TGTGCCAGCAGTTTAACCCTAGGCACCGGGGAGCTGTTTTTT. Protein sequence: CASSLTLGTGELFF.

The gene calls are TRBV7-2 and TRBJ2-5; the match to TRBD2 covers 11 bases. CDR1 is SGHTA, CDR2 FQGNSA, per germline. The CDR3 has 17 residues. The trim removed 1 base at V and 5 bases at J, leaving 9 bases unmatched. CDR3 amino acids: CASSLGPSGGRGETQYF. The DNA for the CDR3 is TGTGCCAGCAGCTTAGGTCCTAGCGGGGGGAGGGGCGAGACCCAGTACTTC. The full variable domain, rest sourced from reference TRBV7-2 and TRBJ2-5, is GAGVSQSPSNKVTEKGKDVELRCDPISGHTALYWYRQSLGQGLEFLIYFQGNSAPDKSGLPSDRFSAERTGGSVSTLTIQRTQQEDSAVYLCASSLGPSGGRGETQYFGPGTRLLVL.

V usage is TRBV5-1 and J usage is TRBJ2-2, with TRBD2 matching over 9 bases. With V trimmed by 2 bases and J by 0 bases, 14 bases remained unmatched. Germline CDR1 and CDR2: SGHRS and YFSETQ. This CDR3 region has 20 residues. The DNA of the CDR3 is TGCGCCAGCAGCTTAGCCGTCGCTAGCGGGGTACTCACGAACACCGGGGAGCTGTTTTTT. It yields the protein CASSLAVASGVLTNTGELFF.

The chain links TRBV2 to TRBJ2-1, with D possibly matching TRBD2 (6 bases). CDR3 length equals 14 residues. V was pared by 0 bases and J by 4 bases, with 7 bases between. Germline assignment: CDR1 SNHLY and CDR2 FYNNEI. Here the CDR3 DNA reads TGTGCCAGCAGTGAAGCTAGCGGATACAATGAGCAGTTCTTC. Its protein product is CASSEASGYNEQFF.

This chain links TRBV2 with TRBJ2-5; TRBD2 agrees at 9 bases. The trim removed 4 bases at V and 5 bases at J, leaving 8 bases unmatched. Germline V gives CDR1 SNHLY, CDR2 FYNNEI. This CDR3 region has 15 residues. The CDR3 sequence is CASSALAGLGETQYF. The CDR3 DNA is TGTGCCAGCAGTGCGCTAGCGGGATTGGGGGAGACCCAGTACTTC. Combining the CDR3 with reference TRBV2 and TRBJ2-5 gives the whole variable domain EPEVTQTPSHQVTQMGQEVILRCVPISNHLYFYWYRQILGQKVEFLVSFYNNEISEKSEIFDDQFSVERPDGSNFTLKIRSTKLEDSAMYFCASSALAGLGETQYFGPGTRLLVL.

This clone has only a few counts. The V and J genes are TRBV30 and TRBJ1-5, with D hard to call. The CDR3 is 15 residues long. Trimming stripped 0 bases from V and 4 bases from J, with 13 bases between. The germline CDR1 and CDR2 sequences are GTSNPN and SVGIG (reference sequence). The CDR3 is CAWSVRGSLNQPQHF. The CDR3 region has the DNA TGTGCCTGGAGTGTACGAGGATCGCTTAATCAGCCCCAGCATTTT. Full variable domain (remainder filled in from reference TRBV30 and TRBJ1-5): SQTIHQWPATLVQPVGSPLSLECTVEGTSNPNLYWYRQAAGRGLQLLFYSVGIGQISSEVPQNLSASRPQDRQFILSSKKLLLSDSGFYLCAWSVRGSLNQPQHFGDGTRLSIL.

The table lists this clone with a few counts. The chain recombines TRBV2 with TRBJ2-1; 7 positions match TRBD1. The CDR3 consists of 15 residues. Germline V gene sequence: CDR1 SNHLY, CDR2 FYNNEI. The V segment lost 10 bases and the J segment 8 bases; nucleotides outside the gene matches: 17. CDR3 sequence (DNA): TGTGCCACCCGACAGGGTCTTTATCAAGGCGATGAGCAGTTCTTC. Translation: CATRQGLYQGDEQFF.

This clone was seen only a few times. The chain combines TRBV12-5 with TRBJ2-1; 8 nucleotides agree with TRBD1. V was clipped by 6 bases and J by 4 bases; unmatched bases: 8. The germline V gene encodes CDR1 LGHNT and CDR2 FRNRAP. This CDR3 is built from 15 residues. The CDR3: CASGIGQGPYNEQFF. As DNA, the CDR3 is TGTGCTAGTGGAATCGGACAGGGCCCATACAATGAGCAGTTCTTC. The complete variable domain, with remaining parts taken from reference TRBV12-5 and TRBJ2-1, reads DARVTQTPRHKVTEMGQEVTMRCQPILGHNTVFWYRQTMMQGLELLAYFRNRAPLDDSGMPKDRFSAEMPDATLATLKIQPSEPRDSAVYFCASGIGQGPYNEQFFGPGTRLTVL.

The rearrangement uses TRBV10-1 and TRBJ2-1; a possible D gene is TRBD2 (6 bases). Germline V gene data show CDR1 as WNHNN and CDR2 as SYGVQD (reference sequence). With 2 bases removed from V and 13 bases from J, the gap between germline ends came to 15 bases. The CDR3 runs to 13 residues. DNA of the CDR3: TGCGCCAGCAGTGAGGCAGGGACTTGGATTCAGTTCTTC. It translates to CASSEAGTWIQFF.

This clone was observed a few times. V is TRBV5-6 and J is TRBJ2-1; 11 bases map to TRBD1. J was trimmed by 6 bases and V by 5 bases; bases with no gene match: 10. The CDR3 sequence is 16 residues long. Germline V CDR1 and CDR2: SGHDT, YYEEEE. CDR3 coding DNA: TGTGCCAGCAGGCGCTACCGGGACAGGGGGTCCAATGAGCAGTTCTTC. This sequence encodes CASRRYRDRGSNEQFF.

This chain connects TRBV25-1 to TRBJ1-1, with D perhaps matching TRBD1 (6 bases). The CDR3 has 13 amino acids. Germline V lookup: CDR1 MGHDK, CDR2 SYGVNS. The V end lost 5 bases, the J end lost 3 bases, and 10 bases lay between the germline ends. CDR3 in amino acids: CASSSTGHTEAFF. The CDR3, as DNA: TGTGCCAGCAGTTCGACAGGCCACACTGAAGCTTTCTTT. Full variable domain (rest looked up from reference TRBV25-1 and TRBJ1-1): EADIYQTPRYLVIGTGKKITLECSQTMGHDKMYWYQQDPGMELHLIHYSYGVNSTEKGDLSSESTVSRIRTEHFPLTLESARPSHTSQYLCASSSTGHTEAFFGQGTRLTVV.

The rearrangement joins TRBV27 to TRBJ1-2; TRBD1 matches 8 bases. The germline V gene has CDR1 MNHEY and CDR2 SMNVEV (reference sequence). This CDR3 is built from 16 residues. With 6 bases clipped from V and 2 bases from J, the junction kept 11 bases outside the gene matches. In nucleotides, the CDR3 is TGTGCCAGCAGCCTCTACAGGGGGGATATCAACTATGGCTACACCTTC. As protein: CASSLYRGDINYGYTF.

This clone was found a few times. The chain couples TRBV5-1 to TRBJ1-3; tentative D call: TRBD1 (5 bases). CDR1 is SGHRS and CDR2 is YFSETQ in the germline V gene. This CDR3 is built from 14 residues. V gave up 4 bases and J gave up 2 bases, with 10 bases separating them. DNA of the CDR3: TGCGCCAGCAGCGCAGGGCAAGCTGGAAACACCATATATTTT. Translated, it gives CASSAGQAGNTIYF.